These T cell receptor beta chains were read from a single sample in a study of cytomegalovirus exposure and HLA in healthy donors. Profiled with immunoSEQ multiplex PCR; TCRdb holds only in-frame clones, not every one. Here the sample spans 90,000 to 130,000 clones, roughly 89% being singletons. The specimen sequenced was PBMCs. These receptor sequences come from a woman between 18 and 29 years old in good health and CMV-seronegative. The CDR3 runs from the conserved cysteine through the conserved F or W. The order of the fields is V gene, D gene, J gene, CDR3 protein, CDR3 DNA. A D gene is named only where the DNA matches it firmly.

TRBV30,-,TRBJ1-2,CAWSVKGLIGYTF,TGTGCCTGGAGTGTAAAGGGGTTGATTGGCTACACCTTC
TRBV6-1,TRBD1,TRBJ2-7,CASTTMAGGNEQYF,TGTGCCAGCACTACTATGGCAGGGGGCAACGAGCAGTACTTC
TRBV9,-,TRBJ2-7,CASSAMSGGSDEQYF,TGTGCCAGCAGCGCCATGTCGGGGGGCAGCGACGAGCAGTACTTC
TRBV28,-,TRBJ2-5,CASSLAAGLGEETQYF,TGTGCCAGCAGTTTAGCCGCGGGACTCGGTGAAGAGACCCAGTACTTC
TRBV6-6,TRBD2,TRBJ2-1,CASRGLGGADYNEQFF,TGTGCCAGCAGAGGTCTCGGGGGGGCGGATTACAATGAGCAGTTCTTC
TRBV28,TRBD2,TRBJ2-1,CASTRRGTSDYNEQFF,TGTGCCAGCACTCGCAGGGGGACTAGCGACTACAATGAGCAGTTCTTC
TRBV5-1,-,TRBJ1-1,CASSSGQGRTTEAFF,TGCGCCAGCAGCTCCGGGCAGGGTCGAACAACTGAAGCTTTCTTT
TRBV2,-,TRBJ2-1,CASCEGSGEQFF,TGTGCCAGCTGTGAAGGTTCCGGGGAGCAGTTCTTC
TRBV4-3,-,TRBJ2-5,CASSQERGETQYF,TGCGCCAGCAGCCAGGAGCGTGGAGAGACCCAGTACTTC
TRBV5-1,TRBD1,TRBJ2-7,CASSVSYHTGTGPHEQYF,TGCGCCAGCAGCGTTTCTTATCACACCGGGACAGGGCCGCACGAGCAGTACTTC
TRBV27,-,TRBJ2-2,CASTNRQYGELFF,TGTGCCAGCACCAACCGACAGTACGGGGAGCTGTTTTTT
TRBV6-5,TRBD2,TRBJ2-1,CASSYSTSGTSNEQFF,TGTGCCAGCAGTTACTCGACTAGCGGGACCTCTAATGAGCAGTTCTTC
TRBV27,-,TRBJ2-1,CASISAEGVRNNEQFF,TGTGCCAGCATTTCGGCTGAGGGAGTAAGAAACAATGAGCAGTTCTTC
TRBV5-4,-,TRBJ1-1,CASSSGTAAFF,TGTGCCAGCAGCTCCGGTACTGCAGCTTTCTTT